This paragraph covers one T cell receptor beta chain sequence. Antigen specificity is unknown. Cyclophosphamide on days +3 and +4 followed busulfan-fludarabine conditioning and a marrow graft. V dropped 6 bases and J dropped 5; count of bases not matched to a gene: 3. Germline V gene sequence: CDR1 ENHRY, CDR2 SYGVKD. The CDR3 is made up of 14 amino acids. TCRdb's copy holds only in-frame clones and misses some; the assay was immunoSEQ multiplex PCR. The table has 4,500 to 6,000 clones, around 1.9% seen once. The data were taken from a study of T cells after posttransplantation cyclophosphamide. Overall study results and limits: Donor-recipient repertoire similarity was low at 1-2 months, rising over year one. Tissue-infiltrating T cells from skin or gut overlapped little with blood T cells. TRB clonality was highly associated with recipient CMV seropositivity and reactivation.

The sample here was PBMCs, taken almost 250 days after a stem cell transplant with posttransplant cyclophosphamide. The V call is TRBV10-3, the J call TRBJ2-1; TRBD2 aligns across 11 bases. The sequence was obtained from a male patient in his thirties who received an allogeneic stem cell transplant from a related donor, was CMV-positive, and had no GVHD. Some T cells may trace back to the graft donor. This CDR3 is CAISGTSGNNEQFF. The CDR3 DNA reads TGTGCCATCAGCGGGACTAGCGGAAACAATGAGCAGTTCTTC.